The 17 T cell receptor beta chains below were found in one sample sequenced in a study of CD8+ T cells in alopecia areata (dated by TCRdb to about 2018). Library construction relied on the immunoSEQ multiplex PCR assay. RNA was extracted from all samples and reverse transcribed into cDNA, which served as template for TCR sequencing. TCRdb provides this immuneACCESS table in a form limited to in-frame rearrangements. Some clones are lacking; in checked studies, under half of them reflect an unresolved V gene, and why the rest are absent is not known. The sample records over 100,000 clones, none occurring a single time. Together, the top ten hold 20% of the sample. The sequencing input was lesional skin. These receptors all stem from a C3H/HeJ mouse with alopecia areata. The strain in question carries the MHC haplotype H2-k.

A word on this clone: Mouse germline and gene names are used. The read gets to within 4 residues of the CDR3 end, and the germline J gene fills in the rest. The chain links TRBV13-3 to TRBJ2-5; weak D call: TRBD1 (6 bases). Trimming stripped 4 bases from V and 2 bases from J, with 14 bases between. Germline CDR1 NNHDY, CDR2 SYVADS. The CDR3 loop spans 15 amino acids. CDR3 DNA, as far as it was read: TGTGCCAGCAGTCCCCCAGGGGAGGGCCAAGAC. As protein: CASSPPGEGQD. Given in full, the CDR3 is CASSPPGEGQDTQYF.

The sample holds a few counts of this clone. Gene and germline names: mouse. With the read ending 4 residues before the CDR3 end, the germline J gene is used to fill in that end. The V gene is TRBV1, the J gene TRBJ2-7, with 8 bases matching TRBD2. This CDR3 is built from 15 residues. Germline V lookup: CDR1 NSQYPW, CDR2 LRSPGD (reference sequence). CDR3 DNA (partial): TGCACCTGCAGTGCAGACTGGGGGGAAAGATAT. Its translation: CTCSADWGERY. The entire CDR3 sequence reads CTCSADWGERYEQYF.

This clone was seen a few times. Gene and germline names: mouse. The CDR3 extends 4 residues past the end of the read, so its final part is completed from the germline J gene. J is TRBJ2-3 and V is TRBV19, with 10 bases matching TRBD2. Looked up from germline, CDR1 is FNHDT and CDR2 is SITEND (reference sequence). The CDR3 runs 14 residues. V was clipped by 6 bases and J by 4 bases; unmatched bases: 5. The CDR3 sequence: CASIRDWGTETLYF. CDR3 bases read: TGTGCCAGCATCCGGGACTGGGGCACAGAA.

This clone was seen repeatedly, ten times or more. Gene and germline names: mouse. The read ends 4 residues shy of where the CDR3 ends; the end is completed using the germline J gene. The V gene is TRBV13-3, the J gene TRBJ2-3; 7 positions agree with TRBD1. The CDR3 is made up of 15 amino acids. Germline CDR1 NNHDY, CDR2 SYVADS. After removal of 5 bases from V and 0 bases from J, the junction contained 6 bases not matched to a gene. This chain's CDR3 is CASRGTVNSAETLYF. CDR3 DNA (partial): TGTGCCAGCAGAGGGACAGTAAATAGTGCAGAA.

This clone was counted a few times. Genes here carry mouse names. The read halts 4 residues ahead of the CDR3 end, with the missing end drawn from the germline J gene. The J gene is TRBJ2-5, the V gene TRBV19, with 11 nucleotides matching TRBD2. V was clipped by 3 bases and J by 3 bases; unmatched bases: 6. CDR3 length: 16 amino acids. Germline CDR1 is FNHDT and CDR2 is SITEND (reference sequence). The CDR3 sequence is CASSTPGTGGQDTQYF. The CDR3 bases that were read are TGTGCCAGCAGTACCCCCGGGACTGGGGGTCAAGAC.

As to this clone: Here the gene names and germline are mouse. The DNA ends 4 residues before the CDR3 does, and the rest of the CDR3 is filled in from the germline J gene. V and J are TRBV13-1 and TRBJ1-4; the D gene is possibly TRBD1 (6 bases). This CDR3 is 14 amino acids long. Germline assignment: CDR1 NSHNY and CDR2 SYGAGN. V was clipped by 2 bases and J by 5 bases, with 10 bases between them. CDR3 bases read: TGTGCCAGCAGTGAAGGGGACAAAAACGAA. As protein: CASSEGDKNE. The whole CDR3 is CASSEGDKNERLFF.

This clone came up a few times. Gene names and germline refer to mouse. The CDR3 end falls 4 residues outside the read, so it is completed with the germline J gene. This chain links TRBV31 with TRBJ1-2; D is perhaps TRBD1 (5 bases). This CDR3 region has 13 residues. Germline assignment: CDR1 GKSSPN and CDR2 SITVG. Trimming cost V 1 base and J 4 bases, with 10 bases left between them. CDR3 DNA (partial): TGTGCCTGGAGTCACAGGACGATCTCC. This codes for CAWSHRTIS. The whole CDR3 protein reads CAWSHRTISDYTF. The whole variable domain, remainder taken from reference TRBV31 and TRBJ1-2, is AQTIHQWPVAEIKAVGSPLSLGCTIKGKSSPNLYWYWQATGGTLQQLFYSITVGQVESVVQLNLSASRPKDDQFILSTEKLLLSHSGFYLCAWSHRTISDYTFGSGTRLLVI.

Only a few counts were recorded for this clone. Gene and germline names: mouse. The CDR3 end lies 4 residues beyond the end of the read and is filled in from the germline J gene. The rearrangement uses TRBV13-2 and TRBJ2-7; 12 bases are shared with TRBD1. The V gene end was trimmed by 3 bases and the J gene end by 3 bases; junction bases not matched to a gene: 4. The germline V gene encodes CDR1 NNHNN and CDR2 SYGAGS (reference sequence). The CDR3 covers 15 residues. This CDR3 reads CASGARDRGHYEQYF. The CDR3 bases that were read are TGTGCCAGCGGTGCTCGGGACAGGGGGCACTAT.

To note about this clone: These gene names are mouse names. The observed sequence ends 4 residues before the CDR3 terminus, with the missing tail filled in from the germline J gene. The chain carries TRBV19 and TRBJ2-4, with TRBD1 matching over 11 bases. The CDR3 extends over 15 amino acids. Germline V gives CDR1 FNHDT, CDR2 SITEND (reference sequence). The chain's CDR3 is CASSSDRGRENTLYF. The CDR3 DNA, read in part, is TGTGCCAGCAGTTCGGACAGGGGGCGGGAAAAC.

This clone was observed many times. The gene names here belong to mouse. CDR3 sequence reads: CASSDRGQGDTQYF. The CDR3 DNA, read in part, is TGTGCCAGCAGTGATAGGGGACAGGGGGAC. The J gene is TRBJ2-5, the V gene TRBV13-3; TRBD1 aligns across 10 bases. The read terminates 4 residues ahead of where the CDR3 ends, so the germline J gene completes it. CDR3 size: 14 residues. Germline V gives CDR1 NNHDY, CDR2 SYVADS.

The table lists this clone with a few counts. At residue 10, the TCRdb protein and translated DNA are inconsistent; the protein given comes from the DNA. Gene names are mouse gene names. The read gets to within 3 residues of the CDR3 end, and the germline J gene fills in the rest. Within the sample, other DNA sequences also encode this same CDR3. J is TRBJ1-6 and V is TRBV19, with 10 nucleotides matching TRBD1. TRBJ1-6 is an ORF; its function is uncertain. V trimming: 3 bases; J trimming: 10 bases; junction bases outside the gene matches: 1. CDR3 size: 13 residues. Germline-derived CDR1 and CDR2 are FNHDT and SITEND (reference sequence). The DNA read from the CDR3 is TGTGCCAGCAGTACGGGACAGGGGTCGCCC. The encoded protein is CASSTGQGSP. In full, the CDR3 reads CASSTGQGSPLYF.

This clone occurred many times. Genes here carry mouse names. The covered CDR3 bases are TGTGCCAGCAGTGACGGACTGGGGGGGAACTATGCT. Translating it yields CASSDGLGGNYA. The CDR3 as a whole reads CASSDGLGGNYAEQFF. J is TRBJ2-1 and V is TRBV13-3, with 12 bases aligning to TRBD2. The read is 4 residues too short to cover the CDR3 end, so that end is filled in from the germline J gene. V dropped 2 bases and J dropped 1; count of bases not matched to a gene: 1. Germline V gene data show CDR1 as NNHDY and CDR2 as SYVADS. The CDR3 length is 16 residues.

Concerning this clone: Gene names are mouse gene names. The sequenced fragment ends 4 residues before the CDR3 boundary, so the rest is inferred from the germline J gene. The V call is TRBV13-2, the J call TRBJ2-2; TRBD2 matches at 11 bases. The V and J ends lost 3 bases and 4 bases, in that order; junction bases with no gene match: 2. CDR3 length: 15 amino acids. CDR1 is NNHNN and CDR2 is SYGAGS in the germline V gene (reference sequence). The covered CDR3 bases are TGTGCCAGCGGTGGGACTGGGGGGCGCACCGGG. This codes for CASGGTGGRTG. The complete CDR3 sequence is CASGGTGGRTGQLYF.

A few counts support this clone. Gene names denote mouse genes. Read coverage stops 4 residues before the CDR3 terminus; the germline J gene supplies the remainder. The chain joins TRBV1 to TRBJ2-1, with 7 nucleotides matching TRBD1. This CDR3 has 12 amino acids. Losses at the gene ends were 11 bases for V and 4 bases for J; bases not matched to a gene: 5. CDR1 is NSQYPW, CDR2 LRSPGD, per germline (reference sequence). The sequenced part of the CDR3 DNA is TGCACCACCGGGACAGAGTATGCT. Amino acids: CTTGTEYA. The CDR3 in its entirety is CTTGTEYAEQFF.

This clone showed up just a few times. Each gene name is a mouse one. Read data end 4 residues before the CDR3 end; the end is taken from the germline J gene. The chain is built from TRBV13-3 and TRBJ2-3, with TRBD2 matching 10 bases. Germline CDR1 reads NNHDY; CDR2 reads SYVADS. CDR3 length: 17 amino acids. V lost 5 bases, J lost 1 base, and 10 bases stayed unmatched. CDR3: CASRSSWGGEGAETLYF. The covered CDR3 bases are TGTGCCAGCAGATCATCCTGGGGGGGCGAGGGTGCAGAA.

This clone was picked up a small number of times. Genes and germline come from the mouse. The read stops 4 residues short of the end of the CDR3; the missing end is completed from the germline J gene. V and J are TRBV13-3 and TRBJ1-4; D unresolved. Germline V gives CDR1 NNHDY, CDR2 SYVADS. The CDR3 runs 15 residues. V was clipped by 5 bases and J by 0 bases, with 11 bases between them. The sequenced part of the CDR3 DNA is TGTGCCAGCAGCCTCAGGAAGTTTTCCAACGAA. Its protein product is CASSLRKFSNE. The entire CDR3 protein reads CASSLRKFSNERLFF.

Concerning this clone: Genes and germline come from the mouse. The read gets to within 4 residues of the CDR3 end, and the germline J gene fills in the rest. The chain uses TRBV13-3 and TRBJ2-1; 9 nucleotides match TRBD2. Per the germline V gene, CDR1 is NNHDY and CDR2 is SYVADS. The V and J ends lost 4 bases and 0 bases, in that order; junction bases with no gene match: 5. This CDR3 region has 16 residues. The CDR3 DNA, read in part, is TGTGCCAGCAGTTCCGGGACTGGGCGTAACTATGCT. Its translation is CASSSGTGRNYA. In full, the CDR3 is CASSSGTGRNYAEQFF.